This T cell receptor beta chain came from a study of cytomegalovirus exposure and HLA in healthy donors. Across the study: Membership in the Caucasian-associated ancestry cluster was found for 81% of 398 genotyped donors. General study results and limits: Researchers catalogued about 150 TCR beta chains as cytomegalovirus-associated.

The germline V gene encodes CDR1 MNHNS and CDR2 SASEGT. V lost 5 bases, J lost 8 bases, and 15 bases lay in between. This CDR3 comprises 14 residues. It was with 60 Vbeta and 13 Jbeta primers that the PCR ran. Profiled with immunoSEQ multiplex PCR; TCRdb holds only in-frame clones, not every one. The sample yields some 110,000 clones, roughly 72% seen once. A word on this clone: Its antigen remains unknown.

The chain recombines TRBV6-1 with TRBJ1-4; D perhaps matches TRBD1 (6 bases). This TCR derives from a woman aged 18 to 35 in good health and CMV-seropositive. Sequencing input: PBMCs. The CDR3 region is CASSFGGLGEKLFF. The DNA of the CDR3 is TGTGCCAGCAGTTTCGGGGGGCTGGGGGAAAAACTGTTTTTT.